The rows below give T cell receptor beta chains drawn from one sample of a study of Ad26.COV2.S vaccination and SARS-CoV-2 variants. Clones were read by immunoSEQ multiplex PCR, and TCRdb kept only the in-frame ones, dropping some. The data contain about 480,000 clones, around 88% of them seen just once; the ten biggest clones take up around 13%. The specimen comprised peripheral blood, sampled in a trial of Ad26.COV2.S vaccine versus placebo. The receptor set was obtained from a person aged 18 to 59 who received the Ad26.COV2.S COVID-19 vaccine or a placebo. Both conserved end residues are part of each CDR3.

j_call v_call cdr3_aa
TRBJ2-1 TRBV28 CASSPQGALGNEQFF
TRBJ1-1 TRBV30 CAWSAQAGTSRAFF
TRBJ2-7 TRBV5-4 CASSMDRIYEQYF
TRBJ2-7 TRBV28 CASTLAGDEQYF
TRBJ1-1 TRBV25-1 CASSELGVNTEAFF
TRBJ2-7 TRBV27 CASTPGTGLYEQYF
TRBJ1-5 TRBV19 CASRVFNQPQHF
TRBJ2-3 TRBV4-3 CASSQEIKAGGVYTQYF
TRBJ1-2 TRBV10-3 CAISRDSNYGYTF
TRBJ2-1 TRBV7-8 CASSLVGNEQFF
TRBJ1-1 TRBV5-1 CASSSQAANTEAFF
TRBJ2-7 TRBV2 CATSGRGSSYEQYF
TRBJ2-1 TRBV27 CATRPGENNEQFF
TRBJ2-2 TRBV28 CASSPTGSIPGELFF
TRBJ2-2 TRBV2 CASRGTTNTGELFF
TRBJ2-3 TRBV14 CASSQIYRQGRTDTQYF
TRBJ1-3 TRBV25-1 CASSESRRFGNTIYF
TRBJ2-1 TRBV5-8 CASSFGLYNEQFF
TRBJ2-3 TRBV10-3 CAISAGGSSSGF
TRBJ2-7 TRBV3-1/TRBV3-2 CASSRTKGGGFIAEQYF
TRBJ2-2 TRBV28 CASSFRTSGFANTGELFF
TRBJ2-3 TRBV5-1 CASSPGGGRAYDTQYF
TRBJ1-2 TRBV5-4 CASTWGVANYGYTF
TRBJ1-1 TRBV12-3/TRBV12-4 CASSYPPNKAFF
TRBJ2-3 TRBV19 CASKKGARGTDTQYF
TRBJ2-7 TRBV6-6 CASRGPGQTMTYEQYF
TRBJ1-1 TRBV28 CASNRLSAEAFF
TRBJ2-5 TRBV5-1 CASSPGTSGSETQYF
TRBJ2-7 TRBV28 CASSLPKAGYSYEQYF
TRBJ2-3 TRBV4-3 CASSQEPGLVSDTQYF
TRBJ1-5 TRBV27 CASSLSDTQPQHF
TRBJ2-1 TRBV5-4 CASSLVPNEQFF
TRBJ1-6 TRBV18 CASSPPGVGSPLHF
TRBJ2-3 TRBV9 CASSYSLAASTDTQYF
TRBJ2-7 TRBV28 CASSPRMHEQYF
TRBJ2-7 TRBV7-8 CASSLAVGRTSSYEQYF
TRBJ2-3 TRBV18 CASSELPGGRNTDTQYF
TRBJ1-5 TRBV28 CASSLQGGEQPQHF
TRBJ2-5 TRBV6-2/TRBV6-3 CASSNPSGRAGTQYF
TRBJ1-1 TRBV19 CATAPRQEKNTEAFF
TRBJ2-1 TRBV5-1 CASSIGTYNEQFF
TRBJ2-1 TRBV20-1 CSASRLAGVTYNEQFF